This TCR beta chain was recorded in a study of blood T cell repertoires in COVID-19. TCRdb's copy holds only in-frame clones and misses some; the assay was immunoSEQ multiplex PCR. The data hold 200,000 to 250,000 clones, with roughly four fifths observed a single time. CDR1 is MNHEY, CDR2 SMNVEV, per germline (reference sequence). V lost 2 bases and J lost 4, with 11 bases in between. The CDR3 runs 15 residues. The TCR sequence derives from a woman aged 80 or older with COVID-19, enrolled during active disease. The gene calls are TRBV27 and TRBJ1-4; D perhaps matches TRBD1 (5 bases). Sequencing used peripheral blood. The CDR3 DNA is TGTGCCAGCAGTTTAGTCGCAGGGATTAATGAAAAACTGTTTTTT. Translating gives CASSLVAGINEKLFF.